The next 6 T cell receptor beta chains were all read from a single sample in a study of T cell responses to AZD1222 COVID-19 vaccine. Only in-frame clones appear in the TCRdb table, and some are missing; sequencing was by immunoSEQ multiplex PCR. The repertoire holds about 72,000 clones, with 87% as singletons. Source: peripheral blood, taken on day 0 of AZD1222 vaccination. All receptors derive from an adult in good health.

The CDR3 DNA sequence: TGCGCCAGCAGAGCGCTCGAGCGGGGCATCGGAGATACGCAGTATTTT. This encodes CASRALERGIGDTQYF. The chain joins TRBV5-1 to TRBJ2-3, with 7 bases fitting TRBD2. The length of the CDR3 is 16 residues. The ends lost 5 bases at V and 5 bases at J; junction bases unmatched: 14. CDR1 is SGHRS, CDR2 YFSETQ, per germline.

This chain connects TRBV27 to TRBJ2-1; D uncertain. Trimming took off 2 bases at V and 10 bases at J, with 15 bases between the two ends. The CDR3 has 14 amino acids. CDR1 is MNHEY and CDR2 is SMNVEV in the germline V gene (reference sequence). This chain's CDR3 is CASSLQFGIGEQFF. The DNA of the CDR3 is TGTGCCAGCAGTTTACAATTCGGAATCGGCGAGCAGTTCTTC.

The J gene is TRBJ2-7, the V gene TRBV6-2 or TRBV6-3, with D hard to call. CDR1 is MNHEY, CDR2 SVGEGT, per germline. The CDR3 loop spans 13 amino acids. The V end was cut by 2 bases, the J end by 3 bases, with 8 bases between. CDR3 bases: TGTGCCAGCAGTTACGGCACCAACTACGAGCAGTACTTC. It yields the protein CASSYGTNYEQYF.

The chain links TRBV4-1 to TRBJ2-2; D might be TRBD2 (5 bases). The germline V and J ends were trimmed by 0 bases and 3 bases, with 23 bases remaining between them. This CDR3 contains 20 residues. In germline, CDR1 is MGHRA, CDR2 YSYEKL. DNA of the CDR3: TGCGCCAGCAGCCAAGATCTTAGGGTCCGAACCGGCGGGCACACCGGGGAGCTGTTTTTT. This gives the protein CASSQDLRVRTGGHTGELFF.

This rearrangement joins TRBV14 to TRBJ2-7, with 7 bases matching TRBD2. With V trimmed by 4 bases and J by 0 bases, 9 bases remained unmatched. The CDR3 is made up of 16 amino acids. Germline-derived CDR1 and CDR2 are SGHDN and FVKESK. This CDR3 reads CASSREGSRLSYEQYF. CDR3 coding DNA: TGTGCCAGCAGCCGGGAGGGGAGCCGACTCTCCTACGAGCAGTACTTC. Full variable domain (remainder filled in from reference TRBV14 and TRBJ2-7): EAGVTQFPSHSVIEKGQTVTLRCDPISGHDNLYWYRRVMGKEIKFLLHFVKESKQDESGMPNNRFLAERTGGTYSTLKVQPAELEDSGVYFCASSREGSRLSYEQYFGPGTRLTVT.

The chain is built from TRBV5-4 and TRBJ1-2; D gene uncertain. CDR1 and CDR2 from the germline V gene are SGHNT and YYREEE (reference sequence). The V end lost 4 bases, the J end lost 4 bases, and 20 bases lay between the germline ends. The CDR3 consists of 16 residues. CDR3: CASSPAGPTSSYGYTF. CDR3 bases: TGTGCCAGCAGCCCAGCCGGCCCAACTTCTAGCTATGGCTACACCTTC.